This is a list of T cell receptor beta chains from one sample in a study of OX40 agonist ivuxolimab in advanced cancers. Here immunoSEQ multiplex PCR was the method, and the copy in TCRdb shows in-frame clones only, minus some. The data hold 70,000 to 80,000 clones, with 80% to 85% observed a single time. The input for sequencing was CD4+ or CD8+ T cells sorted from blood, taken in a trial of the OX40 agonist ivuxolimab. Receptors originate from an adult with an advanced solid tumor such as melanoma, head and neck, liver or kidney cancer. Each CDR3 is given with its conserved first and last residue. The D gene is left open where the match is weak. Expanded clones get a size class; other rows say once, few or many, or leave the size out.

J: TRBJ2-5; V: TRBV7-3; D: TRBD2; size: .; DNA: TGTGCCAGCAGCCCAGCGGGGGTCGGAGAGACCCAGTACTTC; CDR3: CASSPAGVGETQYF
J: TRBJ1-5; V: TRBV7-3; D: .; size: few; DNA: TGTGCCAGCAGCTTAACAGGGGATCAGCCCCAGCATTTT; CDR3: CASSLTGDQPQHF
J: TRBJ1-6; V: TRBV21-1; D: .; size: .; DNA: TGTGCCAGCAGCCCGGGGAGGGGTGACCTTAGCTCCTATAATTCACCCCTCCACTTT; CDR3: CASSPGRGDLSSYNSPLHF
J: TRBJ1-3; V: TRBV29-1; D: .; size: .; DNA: TGCAGCGTTGACCGGGGCCGGGCGGGAAACACCATATATTTT; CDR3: CSVDRGRAGNTIYF
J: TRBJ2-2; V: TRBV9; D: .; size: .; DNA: TGTGCCAGCAGCGTCATCGGAACCGGGACCATGACCGGGGAGCTGTTTTTT; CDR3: CASSVIGTGTMTGELFF
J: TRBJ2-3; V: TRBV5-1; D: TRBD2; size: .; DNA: TGCGCCAGCAGCTGGGGGGCTAGCGGGAGCCTAGATACGCAGTATTTT; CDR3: CASSWGASGSLDTQYF
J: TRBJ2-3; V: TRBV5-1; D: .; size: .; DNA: TGCGCCAGCAGCTTGGAAATATTGCTAACAGATACGCAGTATTTT; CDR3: CASSLEILLTDTQYF
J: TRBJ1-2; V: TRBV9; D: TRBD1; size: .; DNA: TGTGCCAGCAGCGTAGCTACTGTGGGGACAGACTATGGCTACACCTTC; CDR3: CASSVATVGTDYGYTF
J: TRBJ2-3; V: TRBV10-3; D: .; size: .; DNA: TGTGCCATCAGTGAGACTGGACTGCAGGGGGATACGCAGTATTTT; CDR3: CAISETGLQGDTQYF
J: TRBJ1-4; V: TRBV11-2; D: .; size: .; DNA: TGTGCCAGCAGCTTAGACAAAAAACTGTTTTTT; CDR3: CASSLDKKLFF
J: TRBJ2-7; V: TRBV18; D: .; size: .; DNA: TGTGCCACCAATACAGGACTGCTCTCCTACGAGCAGTACTTC; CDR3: CATNTGLLSYEQYF
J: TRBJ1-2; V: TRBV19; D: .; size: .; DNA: TGTGCCAGTACCGGGACAAAGAACTATGGCTACACCTTC; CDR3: CASTGTKNYGYTF
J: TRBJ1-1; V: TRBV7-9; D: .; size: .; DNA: TGTGCCAGCAGCTTAGTCGGGAACACTGAAGCTTTCTTT; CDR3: CASSLVGNTEAFF
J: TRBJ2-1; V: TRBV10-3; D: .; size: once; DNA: TGTGCCATCAGTGGACGGGAGATAATTGACAATGAGCAGTTCTTC; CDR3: CAISGREIIDNEQFF
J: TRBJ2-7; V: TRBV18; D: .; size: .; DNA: TGTGCCAGCTCACCAAGCTCCTACGAGCAGTACTTC; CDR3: CASSPSSYEQYF
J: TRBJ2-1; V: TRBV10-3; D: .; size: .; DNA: TGTGCCATCAGTGGGGCTAGCGTGAATGAGCAGTTCTTC; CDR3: CAISGASVNEQFF
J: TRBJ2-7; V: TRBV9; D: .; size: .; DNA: TGTGCCAGCAGCGTAGCAGGGGCCCGTTTCAGCGAGCAGTACTTC; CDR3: CASSVAGARFSEQYF
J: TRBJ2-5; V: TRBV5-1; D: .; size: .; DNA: TGCGCCAGCAGCTTGGTTGGGAAAGAGACCCAGTACTTC; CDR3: CASSLVGKETQYF
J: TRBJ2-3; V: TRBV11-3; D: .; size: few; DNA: TGTGCCAGCAGCACCTCTAGAGCCGATACGCAGTATTTT; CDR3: CASSTSRADTQYF
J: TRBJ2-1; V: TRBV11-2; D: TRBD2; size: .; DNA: TGTGCCAGCAGCCCAATAGCGGGAGTAGGAGAGCAGTTCTTC; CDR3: CASSPIAGVGEQFF
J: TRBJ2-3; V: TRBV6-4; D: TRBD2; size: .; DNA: TGTGCCAGCAGTGAAGCGCTAGCGGGGGGGCCAGATACGCAGTATTTT; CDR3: CASSEALAGGPDTQYF
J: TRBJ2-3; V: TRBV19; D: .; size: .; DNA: TGTGCCAGTAGTCTTCAGTTCCAGGGGTCCGGCACAGATACGCAGTATTTT; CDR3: CASSLQFQGSGTDTQYF
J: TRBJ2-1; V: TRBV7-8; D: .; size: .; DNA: TGTGCCAGCAGCTTAAGGACCCCCAAAGCGAATGAGCAGTTCTTC; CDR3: CASSLRTPKANEQFF
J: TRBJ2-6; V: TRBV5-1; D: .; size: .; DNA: TGCGCCAGCAGCTTGTTCGGGTCGAGCTCTGGGGCCAACGTCCTGACTTTC; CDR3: CASSLFGSSSGANVLTF
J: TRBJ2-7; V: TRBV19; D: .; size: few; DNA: TGTGCCAGTAGTACTCAGTTGAGTGGCCACGAGCAGTACTTC; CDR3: CASSTQLSGHEQYF
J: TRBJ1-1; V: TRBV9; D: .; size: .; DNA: TGTGCCAGCAGCGTAGCAGAAGACACTGAAGCTTTCTTT; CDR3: CASSVAEDTEAFF
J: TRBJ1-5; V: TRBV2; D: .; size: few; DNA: TGTGCCAGCAGTGGATCTATAAGCAATCAGCCCCAGCATTTT; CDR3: CASSGSISNQPQHF
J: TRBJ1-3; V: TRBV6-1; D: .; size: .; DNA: TGTGCCAGCAGTGACCTGAGGGATTACTCTGGAAACACCATATATTTT; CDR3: CASSDLRDYSGNTIYF
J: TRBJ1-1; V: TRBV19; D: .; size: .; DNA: TGTGCCAGTAGTTATAGGTTCGACACTGAAGCTTTCTTT; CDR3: CASSYRFDTEAFF
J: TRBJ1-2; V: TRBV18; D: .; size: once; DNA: TGTGCCAGCTCACCCCAGGGGAGGGACTATGGCTACACCTTC; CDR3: CASSPQGRDYGYTF
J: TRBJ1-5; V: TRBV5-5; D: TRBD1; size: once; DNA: TGTGCCAGCAGCTGGGGACAGGGGGTGTATCAGCCCCAGCATTTT; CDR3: CASSWGQGVYQPQHF
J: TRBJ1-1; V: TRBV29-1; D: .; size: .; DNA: TGCAGCGTTGGACCGCTGGGTATGAACACTGAAGCTTTCTTT; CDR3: CSVGPLGMNTEAFF
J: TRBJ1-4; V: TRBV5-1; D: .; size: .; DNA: TGCGCCAGCAGCCCCGGAGGCGGGGGGGGGATTGAAAAACTGTTTTTT; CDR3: CASSPGGGGGIEKLFF
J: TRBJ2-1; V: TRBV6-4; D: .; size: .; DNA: TGTGCCAGCAGTTTAACCTTGACTAGCAATGAGCAGTTCTTC; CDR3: CASSLTLTSNEQFF
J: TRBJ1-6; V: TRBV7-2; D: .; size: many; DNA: TGTGCCAGCAGCTTCGTTCAGGGGAATTCACCCCTCCACTTT; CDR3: CASSFVQGNSPLHF
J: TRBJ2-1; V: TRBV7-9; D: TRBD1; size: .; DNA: TGTGCCAGCAGCTTCGGACAGGGGGACGCTAAGCAGTTCTTC; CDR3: CASSFGQGDAKQFF
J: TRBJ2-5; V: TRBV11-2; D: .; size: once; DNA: TGTGCCAGCAGCGGACCGGGACCACGGGGCGAGACCCAGTACTTC; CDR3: CASSGPGPRGETQYF
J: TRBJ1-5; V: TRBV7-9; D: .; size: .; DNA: TGTGCCAGCAGCCCGCAGGGTCTTCAGCCCCAGCATTTT; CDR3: CASSPQGLQPQHF
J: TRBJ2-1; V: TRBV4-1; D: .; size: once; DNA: TGCGCCAGCAGCACCCGACATACCGGGACCGGGGAGCAGTTCTTC; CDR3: CASSTRHTGTGEQFF
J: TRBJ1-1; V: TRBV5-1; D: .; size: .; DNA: TGCGCCAGCAGCTTGCAGATGGGCCACACTGAAGCTTTCTTT; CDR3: CASSLQMGHTEAFF
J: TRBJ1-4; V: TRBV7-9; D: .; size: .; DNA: TGTGCCAGCAGCCCTGGTAGGGGTAATGAAAAACTGTTTTTT; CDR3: CASSPGRGNEKLFF
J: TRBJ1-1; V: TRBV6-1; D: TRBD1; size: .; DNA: TGTGCCAGCAGTGCCCTAGGACAGGCCGGCACTGAAGCTTTCTTT; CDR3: CASSALGQAGTEAFF
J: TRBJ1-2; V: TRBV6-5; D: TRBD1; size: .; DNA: TGTGCCAGCAGCCATACAGGGGAAGGCTATGGCTACACCTTC; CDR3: CASSHTGEGYGYTF
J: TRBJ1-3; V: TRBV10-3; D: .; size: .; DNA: TGTGCCATCAGTGCTAGGGTGGCCTCTGGAAACACCATATATTTT; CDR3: CAISARVASGNTIYF
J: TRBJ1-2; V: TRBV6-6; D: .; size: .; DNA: TGTGCCAGCAGTTACACAATGACAGACGATGGCTACACCTTC; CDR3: CASSYTMTDDGYTF
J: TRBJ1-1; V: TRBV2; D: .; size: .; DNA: TGTGCCAGCAGCATCAGGGGTGGAGACACTGAAGCTTTCTTT; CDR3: CASSIRGGDTEAFF
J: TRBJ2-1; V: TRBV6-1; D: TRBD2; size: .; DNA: TGTGCCAGCACTGGCGGGGGCTCCTACAATGAGCAGTTCTTC; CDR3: CASTGGGSYNEQFF
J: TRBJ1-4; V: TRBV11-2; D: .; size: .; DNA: TGTGCCAGCAGCTTGGGAATAACTAATGAAAAACTGTTTTTT; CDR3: CASSLGITNEKLFF
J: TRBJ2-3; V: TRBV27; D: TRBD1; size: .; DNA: TGTGCCAGCAGTTTATTAGGTTACAGGGGAGCCAACCCGTTTATCAGTATTTTT; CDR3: CASSLLGYRGANPFISIF
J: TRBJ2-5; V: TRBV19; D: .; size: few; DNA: TGTGCCAGTACCCCGGGCAGGATAGGATCAGAGACCCAGTACTTC; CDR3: CASTPGRIGSETQYF
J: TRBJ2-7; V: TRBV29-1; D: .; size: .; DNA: TGCAGCGTTGCCTTTGGAGGGGAGCAGTACTTC; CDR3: CSVAFGGEQYF
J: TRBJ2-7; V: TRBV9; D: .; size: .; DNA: TGTGCCAGCAGCCCATGGACTGGTGGAACCTACGAGCAGTACTTC; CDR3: CASSPWTGGTYEQYF
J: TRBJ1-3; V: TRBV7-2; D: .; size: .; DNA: TGTGCCAGCAGCCCCCTGGGCACCATATATTTT; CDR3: CASSPLGTIYF
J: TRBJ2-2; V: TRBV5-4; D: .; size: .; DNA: TGTGCCAGCAGCTCCGTCGGAGGGAACACCGGGGAGCTGTTTTTT; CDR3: CASSSVGGNTGELFF